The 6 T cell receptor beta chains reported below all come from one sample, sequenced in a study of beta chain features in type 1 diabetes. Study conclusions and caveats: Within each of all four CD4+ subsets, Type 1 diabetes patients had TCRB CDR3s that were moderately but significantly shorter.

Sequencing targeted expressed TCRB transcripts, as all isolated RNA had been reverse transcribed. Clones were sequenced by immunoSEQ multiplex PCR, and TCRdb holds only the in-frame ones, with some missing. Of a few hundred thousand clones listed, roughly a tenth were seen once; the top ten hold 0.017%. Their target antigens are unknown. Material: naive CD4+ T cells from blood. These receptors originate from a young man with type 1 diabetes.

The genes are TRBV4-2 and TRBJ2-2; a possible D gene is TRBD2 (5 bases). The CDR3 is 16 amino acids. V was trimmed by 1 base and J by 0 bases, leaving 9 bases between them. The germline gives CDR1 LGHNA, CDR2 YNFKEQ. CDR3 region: CASSQAWRANTGELFF. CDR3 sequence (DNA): TGTGCCAGCAGCCAAGCGTGGCGGGCGAACACCGGGGAGCTGTTTTTT.

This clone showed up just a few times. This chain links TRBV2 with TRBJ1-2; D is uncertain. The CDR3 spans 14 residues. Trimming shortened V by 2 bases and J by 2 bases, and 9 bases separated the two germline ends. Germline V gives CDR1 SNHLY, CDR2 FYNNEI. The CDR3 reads CASSERVINYGYTF. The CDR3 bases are TGTGCCAGCAGTGAACGGGTAATCAACTATGGCTACACCTTC.

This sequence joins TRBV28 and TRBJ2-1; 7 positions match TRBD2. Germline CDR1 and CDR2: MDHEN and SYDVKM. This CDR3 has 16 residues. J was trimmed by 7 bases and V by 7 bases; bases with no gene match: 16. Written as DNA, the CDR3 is TGTGCCAGCATCACAAGAGGAGCAGGGAGGGGAAATGAGCAGTTCTTC. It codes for CASITRGAGRGNEQFF.

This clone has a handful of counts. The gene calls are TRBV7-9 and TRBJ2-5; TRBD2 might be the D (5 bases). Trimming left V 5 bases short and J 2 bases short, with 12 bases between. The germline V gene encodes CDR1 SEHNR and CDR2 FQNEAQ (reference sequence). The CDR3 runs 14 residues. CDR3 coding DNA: TGTGCCAGCAGCGACCGACTATTACAAGAGACCCAGTACTTC. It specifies CASSDRLLQETQYF.

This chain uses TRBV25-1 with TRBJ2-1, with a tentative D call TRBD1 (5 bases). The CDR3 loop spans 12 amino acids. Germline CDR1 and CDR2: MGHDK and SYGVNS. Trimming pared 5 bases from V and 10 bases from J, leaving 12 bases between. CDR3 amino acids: CASSQGSREQFF. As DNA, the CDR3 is TGTGCCAGCAGTCAGGGTTCACGGGAGCAGTTCTTC.

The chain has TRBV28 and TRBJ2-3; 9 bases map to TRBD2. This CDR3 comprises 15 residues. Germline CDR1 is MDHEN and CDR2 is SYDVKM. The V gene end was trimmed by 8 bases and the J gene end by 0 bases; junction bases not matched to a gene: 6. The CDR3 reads CASGSGGISTDTQYF. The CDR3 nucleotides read TGTGCCAGCGGCAGCGGGGGGATCAGCACAGATACGCAGTATTTT.